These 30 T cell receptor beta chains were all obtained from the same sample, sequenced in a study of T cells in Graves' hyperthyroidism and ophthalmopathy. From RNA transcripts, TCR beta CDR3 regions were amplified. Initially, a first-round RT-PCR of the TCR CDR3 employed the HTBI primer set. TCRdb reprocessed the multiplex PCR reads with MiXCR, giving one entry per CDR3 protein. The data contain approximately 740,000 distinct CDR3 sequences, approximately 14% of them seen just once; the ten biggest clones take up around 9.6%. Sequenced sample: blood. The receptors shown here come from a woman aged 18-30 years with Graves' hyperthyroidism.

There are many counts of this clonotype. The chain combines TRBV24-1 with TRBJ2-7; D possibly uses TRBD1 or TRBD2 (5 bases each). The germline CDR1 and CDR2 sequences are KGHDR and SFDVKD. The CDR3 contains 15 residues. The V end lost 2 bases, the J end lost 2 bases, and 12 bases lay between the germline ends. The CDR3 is CATSDSGTFPYEQYF. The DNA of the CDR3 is TGTGCCACCAGTGATTCCGGGACGTTCCCCTACGAGCAGTACTTC.

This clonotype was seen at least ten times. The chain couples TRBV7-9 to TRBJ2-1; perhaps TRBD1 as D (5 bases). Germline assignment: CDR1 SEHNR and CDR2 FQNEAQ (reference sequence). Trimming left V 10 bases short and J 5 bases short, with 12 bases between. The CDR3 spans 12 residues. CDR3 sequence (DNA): TGTGCCACTTGGCAGGGAAACAATGAGCAGTTCTTC. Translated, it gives CATWQGNNEQFF. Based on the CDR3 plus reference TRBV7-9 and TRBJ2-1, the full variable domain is DTGVSQNPRHKITKRGQNVTFRCDPISEHNRLYWYRQTLGQGPEFLTYFQNEAQLEKSRLLSDRFSAERPKGSFSTLEIQRTEQGDSAMYLCATWQGNNEQFFGPGTRLTVL.

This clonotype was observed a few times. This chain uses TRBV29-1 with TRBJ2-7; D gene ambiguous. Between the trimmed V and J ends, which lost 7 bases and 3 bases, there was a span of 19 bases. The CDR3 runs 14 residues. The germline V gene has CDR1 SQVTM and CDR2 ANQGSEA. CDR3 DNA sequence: TGCAGCGCCGCCCTCGTCGAAAACCACTACGAGCAGTACTTC. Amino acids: CSAALVENHYEQYF.

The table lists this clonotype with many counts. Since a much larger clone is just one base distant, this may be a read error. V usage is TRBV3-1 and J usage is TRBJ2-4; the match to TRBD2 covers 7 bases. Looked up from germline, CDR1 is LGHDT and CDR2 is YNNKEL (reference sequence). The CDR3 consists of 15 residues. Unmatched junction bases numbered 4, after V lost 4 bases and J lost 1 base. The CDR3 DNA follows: TGTGCCAGCAGCCCTCGGCGGGAGGCCAAAAACATTCAGTACTTC. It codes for CASSPRREAKNIQYF.

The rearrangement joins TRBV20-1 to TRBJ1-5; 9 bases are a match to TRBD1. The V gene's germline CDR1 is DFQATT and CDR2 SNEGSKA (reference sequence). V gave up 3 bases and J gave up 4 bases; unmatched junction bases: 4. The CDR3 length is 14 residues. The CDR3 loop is CSARAGTGNQPQHF. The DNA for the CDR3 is TGCAGTGCTAGGGCCGGGACAGGGAATCAGCCCCAGCATTTT.

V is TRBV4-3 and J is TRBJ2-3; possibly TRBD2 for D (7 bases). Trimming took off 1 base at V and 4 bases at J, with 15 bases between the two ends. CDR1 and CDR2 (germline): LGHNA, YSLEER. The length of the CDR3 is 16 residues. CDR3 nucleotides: TGCGCCAGCAGCCAAGGAAGCGCGGGGGCCGCAGATACGCAGTATTTT. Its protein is CASSQGSAGAADTQYF.

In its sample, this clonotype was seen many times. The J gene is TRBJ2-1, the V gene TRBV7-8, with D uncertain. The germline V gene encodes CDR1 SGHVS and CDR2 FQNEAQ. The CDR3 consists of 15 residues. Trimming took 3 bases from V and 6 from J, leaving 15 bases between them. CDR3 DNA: TGTGCCAGCAGCTTGAGTGGCCGCGAAACCAATGAGCAGTTCTTC. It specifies CASSLSGRETNEQFF.

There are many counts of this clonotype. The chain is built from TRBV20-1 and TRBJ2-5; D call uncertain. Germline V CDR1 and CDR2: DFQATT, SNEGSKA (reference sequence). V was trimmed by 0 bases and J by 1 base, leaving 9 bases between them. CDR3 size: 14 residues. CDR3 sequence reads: CSARDLGSQETQYF. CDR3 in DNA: TGCAGTGCTAGAGATTTAGGAAGCCAAGAGACCCAGTACTTC.

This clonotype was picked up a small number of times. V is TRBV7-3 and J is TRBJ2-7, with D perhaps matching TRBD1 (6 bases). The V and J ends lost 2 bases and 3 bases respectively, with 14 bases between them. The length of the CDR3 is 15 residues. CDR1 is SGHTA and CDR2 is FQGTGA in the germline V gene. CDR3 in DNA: TGTGCCAGCAGCTTAGGAGCCGGGACAATCTACGAGCAGTACTTC. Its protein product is CASSLGAGTIYEQYF. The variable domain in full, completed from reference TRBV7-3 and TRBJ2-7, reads GAGVSQTPSNKVTEKGKYVELRCDPISGHTALYWYRQSLGQGPEFLIYFQGTGAADDSGLPNDRFFAVRPEGSVSTLKIQRTERGDSAVYLCASSLGAGTIYEQYFGPGTRLTVT.

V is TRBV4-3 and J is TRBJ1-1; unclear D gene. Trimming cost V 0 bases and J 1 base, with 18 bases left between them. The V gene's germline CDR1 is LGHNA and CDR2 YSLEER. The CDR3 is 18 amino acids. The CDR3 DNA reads TGCGCCAGCAGCCAAGATTCGGCCGGCAGCCGGGGGAACACTGAAGCTTTCTTT. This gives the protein CASSQDSAGSRGNTEAFF.

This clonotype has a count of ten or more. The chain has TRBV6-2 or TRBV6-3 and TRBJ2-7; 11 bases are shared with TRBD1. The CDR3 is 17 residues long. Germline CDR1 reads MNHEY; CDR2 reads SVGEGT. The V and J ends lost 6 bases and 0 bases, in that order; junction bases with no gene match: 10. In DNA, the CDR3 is TGTGCCAGCAGATTATCACCGGGACAGGGGGTCTCCTACGAGCAGTACTTC. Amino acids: CASRLSPGQGVSYEQYF.

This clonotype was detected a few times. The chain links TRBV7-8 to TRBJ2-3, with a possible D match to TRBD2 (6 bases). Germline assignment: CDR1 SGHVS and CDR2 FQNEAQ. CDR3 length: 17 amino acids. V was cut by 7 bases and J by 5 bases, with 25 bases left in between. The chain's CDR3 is CASTGRREALGGDTQYF. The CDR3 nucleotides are TGTGCCAGCACCGGTCGGAGGGAGGCGCTGGGGGGAGATACGCAGTATTTT.

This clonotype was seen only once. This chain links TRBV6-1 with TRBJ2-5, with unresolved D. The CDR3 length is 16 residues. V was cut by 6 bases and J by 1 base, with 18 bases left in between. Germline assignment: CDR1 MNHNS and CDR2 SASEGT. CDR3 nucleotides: TGTGCCAGCAGCCCCTCGTTTTTCTCCATCCAAGAGACCCAGTACTTC. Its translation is CASSPSFFSIQETQYF.

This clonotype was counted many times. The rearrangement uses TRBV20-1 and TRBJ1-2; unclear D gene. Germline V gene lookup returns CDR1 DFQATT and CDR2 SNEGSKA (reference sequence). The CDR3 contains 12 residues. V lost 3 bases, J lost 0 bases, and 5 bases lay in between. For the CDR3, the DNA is TGCAGTGCTAGTGTGTCTAACTATGGCTACACCTTC. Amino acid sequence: CSASVSNYGYTF.

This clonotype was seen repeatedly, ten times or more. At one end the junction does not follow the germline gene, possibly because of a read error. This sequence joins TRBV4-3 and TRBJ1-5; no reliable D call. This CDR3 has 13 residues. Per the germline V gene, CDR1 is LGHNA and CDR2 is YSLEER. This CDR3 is CASSQEANQPQHF. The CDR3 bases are TGTGCCAGCAGCCAAGAAGCCAATCAGCCCCAGCATTTT.

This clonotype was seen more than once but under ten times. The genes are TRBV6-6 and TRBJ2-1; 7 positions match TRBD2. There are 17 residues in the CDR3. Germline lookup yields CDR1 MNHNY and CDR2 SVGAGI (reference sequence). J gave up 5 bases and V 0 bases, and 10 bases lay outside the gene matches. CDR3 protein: CASSYSFWLAENNEQFF. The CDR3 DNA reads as TGTGCCAGCAGTTACTCGTTCTGGCTAGCGGAGAACAATGAGCAGTTCTTC.

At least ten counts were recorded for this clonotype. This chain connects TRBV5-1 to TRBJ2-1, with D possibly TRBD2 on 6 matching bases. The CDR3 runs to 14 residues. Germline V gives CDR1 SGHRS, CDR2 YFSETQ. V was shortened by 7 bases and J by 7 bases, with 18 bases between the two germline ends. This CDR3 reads CASGVRGGMNEQFF. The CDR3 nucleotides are TGCGCCAGCGGGGTAAGGGGCGGGATGAATGAGCAGTTCTTC.

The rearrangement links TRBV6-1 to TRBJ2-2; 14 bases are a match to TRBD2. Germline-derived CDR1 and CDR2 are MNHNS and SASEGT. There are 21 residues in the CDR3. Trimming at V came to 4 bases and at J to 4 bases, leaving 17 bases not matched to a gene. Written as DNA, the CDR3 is TGTGCCAGCAGTGCGTGGGGGCCGGGACTAGCGGGAGTCGGATCCACCGGGGAGCTGTTTTTT. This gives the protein CASSAWGPGLAGVGSTGELFF.

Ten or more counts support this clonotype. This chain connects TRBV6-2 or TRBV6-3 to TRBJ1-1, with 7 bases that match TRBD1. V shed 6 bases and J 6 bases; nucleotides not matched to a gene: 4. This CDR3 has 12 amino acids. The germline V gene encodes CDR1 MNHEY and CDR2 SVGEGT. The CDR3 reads CASSYDRAEAFF. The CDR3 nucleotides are TGTGCCAGCAGCTATGACAGGGCTGAAGCTTTCTTT.

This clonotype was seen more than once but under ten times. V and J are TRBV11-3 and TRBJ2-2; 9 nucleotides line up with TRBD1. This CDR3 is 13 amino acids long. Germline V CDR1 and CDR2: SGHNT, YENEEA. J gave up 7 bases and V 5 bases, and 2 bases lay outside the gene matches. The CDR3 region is CASSRDRVGELFF. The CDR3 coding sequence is TGTGCCAGCAGCCGGGACAGGGTCGGGGAGCTGTTTTTT.

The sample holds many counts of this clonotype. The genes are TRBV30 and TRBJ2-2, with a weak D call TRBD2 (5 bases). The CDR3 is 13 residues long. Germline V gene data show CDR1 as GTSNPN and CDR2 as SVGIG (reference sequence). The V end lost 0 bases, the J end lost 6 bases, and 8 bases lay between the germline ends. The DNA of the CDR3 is TGTGCCTGGAGTGTACTAGTTGCCGGGGAGCTGTTTTTT. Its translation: CAWSVLVAGELFF.

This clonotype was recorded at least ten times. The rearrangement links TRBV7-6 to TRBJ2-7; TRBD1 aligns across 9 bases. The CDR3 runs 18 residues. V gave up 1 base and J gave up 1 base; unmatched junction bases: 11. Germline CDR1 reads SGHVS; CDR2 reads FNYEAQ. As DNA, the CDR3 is TGTGCCAGCAGCTTAGAACCGACGGGACAGGGCGTTTCCTACGAGCAGTACTTC. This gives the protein CASSLEPTGQGVSYEQYF.

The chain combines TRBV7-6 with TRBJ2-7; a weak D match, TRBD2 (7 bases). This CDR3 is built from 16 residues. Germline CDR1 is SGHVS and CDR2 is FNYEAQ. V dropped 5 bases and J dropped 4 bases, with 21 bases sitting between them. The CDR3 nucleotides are TGTGCCAGCAGCACTAGAAGGGAACAGGGAGGGTACGAGCAGTACTTC. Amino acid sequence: CASSTRREQGGYEQYF.

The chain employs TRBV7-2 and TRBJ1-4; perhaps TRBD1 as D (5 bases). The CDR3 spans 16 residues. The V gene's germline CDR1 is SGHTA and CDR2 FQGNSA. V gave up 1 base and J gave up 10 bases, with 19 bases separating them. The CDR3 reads CASSLEFPPLQGKLFF. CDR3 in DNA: TGTGCCAGCAGCTTAGAGTTCCCCCCGCTGCAGGGAAAACTGTTTTTT.

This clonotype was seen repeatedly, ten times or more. CDR3 coding DNA: TGTGCCAGCAGCCTAACAGGGGCGGGCTACGAGCAGTACTTC. Its protein is CASSLTGAGYEQYF. The rearrangement links TRBV28 to TRBJ2-7, with 7 bases lining up with TRBD1. Germline V gene sequence: CDR1 MDHEN, CDR2 SYDVKM. This CDR3 spans 14 amino acids. Unmatched junction bases numbered 8, after V lost 6 bases and J lost 3 bases. Combining the CDR3 with reference TRBV28 and TRBJ2-7 gives the whole variable domain DVKVTQSSRYLVKRTGEKVFLECVQDMDHENMFWYRQDPGLGLRLIYFSYDVKMKEKGDIPEGYSVSREKKERFSLILESASTNQTSMYLCASSLTGAGYEQYFGPGTRLTVT.

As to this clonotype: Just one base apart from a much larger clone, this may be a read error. CDR3 nucleotide sequence: TGTGACAGCAGTCCGGGCAAGACGAACACCATATATTTT. Protein: CDSSPGKTNTIYF. This chain joins TRBV28 and TRBJ1-3; no definite D call. This CDR3 has 13 residues. The germline V gene has CDR1 MDHEN and CDR2 SYDVKM. Full variable domain (rest looked up from reference TRBV28 and TRBJ1-3): DVKVTQSSRYLVKRTGEKVFLECVQDMDHENMFWYRQDPGLGLRLIYFSYDVKMKEKGDIPEGYSVSREKKERFSLILESASTNQTSMYLCDSSPGKTNTIYFGEGSWLTVV.

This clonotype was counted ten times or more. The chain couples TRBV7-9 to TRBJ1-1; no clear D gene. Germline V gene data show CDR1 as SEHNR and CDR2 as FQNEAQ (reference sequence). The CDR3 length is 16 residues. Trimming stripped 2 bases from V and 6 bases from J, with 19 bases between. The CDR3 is CASSLLITVSQAEAFF. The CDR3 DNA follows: TGTGCCAGCAGCTTACTTATCACAGTGAGTCAAGCTGAAGCTTTCTTT.

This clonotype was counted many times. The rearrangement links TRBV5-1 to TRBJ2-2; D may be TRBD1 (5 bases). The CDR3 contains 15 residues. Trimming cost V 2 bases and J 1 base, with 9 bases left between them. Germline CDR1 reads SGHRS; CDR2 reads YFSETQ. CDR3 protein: CASSFDSLNTGELFF. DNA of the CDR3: TGCGCCAGCAGCTTTGACAGTTTGAACACCGGGGAGCTGTTTTTT.

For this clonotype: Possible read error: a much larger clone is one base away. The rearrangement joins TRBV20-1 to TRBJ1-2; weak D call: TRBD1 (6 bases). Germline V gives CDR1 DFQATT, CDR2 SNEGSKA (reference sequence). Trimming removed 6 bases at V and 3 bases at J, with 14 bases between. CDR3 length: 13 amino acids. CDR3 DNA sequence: TGCAGTGCCATACGGGGGCCGGACTATGGCTACACCTTC. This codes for CSAIRGPDYGYTF.

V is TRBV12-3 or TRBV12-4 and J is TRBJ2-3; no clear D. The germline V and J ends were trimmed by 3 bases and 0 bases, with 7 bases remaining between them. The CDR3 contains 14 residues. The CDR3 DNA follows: TGTGCCAGCAGTTTTAGACCTAGCACAGATACGCAGTATTTT. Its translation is CASSFRPSTDTQYF.